The 18 T cell receptor beta chains listed next were all sequenced from one sample in a study of control samples from healthy donors and cancer patients. Sequencing used immunoSEQ multiplex PCR; TCRdb keeps in-frame clones, though not all of them. The sample includes approximately 70,000 clones, around four fifths of them seen just once. The specimen sequenced was blood. Receptor source: a man in his fifties in good health.

CDR3 amino acids: CAISESGAAGDNEQFF. The CDR3, as DNA: TGTGCCATCAGTGAGTCTGGAGCGGCAGGGGACAATGAGCAGTTCTTC. This sequence joins TRBV10-3 and TRBJ2-1; tentatively, D is TRBD1 (6 bases). V dropped 0 bases and J dropped 5 bases, with 14 bases sitting between them. The V gene's germline CDR1 is ENHRY and CDR2 SYGVKD. The CDR3 sequence is 16 residues long.

The chain combines TRBV6-5 with TRBJ1-4; the D is unclear. The V end was cut by 7 bases, the J end by 5 bases, with 17 bases between. Germline V gene lookup returns CDR1 MNHEY and CDR2 SVGAGI. The CDR3 extends over 15 amino acids. Written as DNA, the CDR3 is TGTGCCAGCAAACTGAGGGCGGGTCTGAATGAAAAACTGTTTTTT. This translates into CASKLRAGLNEKLFF.

The rearrangement joins TRBV5-6 to TRBJ2-3; no reliable D call. Looked up from germline, CDR1 is SGHDT and CDR2 is YYEEEE. V dropped 3 bases and J dropped 2 bases, with 10 bases sitting between them. CDR3 size: 14 residues. CDR3: CASSSQHYTDTQYF. The CDR3 region has the DNA TGTGCCAGCAGCTCCCAACATTACACAGATACGCAGTATTTT.

V is TRBV2 and J is TRBJ1-6; D call uncertain. Germline V gene sequence: CDR1 SNHLY, CDR2 FYNNEI. The CDR3 spans 16 residues. V lost 3 bases and J lost 8, with 17 bases in between. DNA of the CDR3: TGTGCCAGCAGTGAGCGGACGGGCACATTCGATTCACCCCTCCACTTT. Amino acid sequence: CASSERTGTFDSPLHF.

In its sample, this clone was seen a few times. The gene calls are TRBV19 and TRBJ1-5, with 7 bases identical to TRBD1. The germline V gene has CDR1 LNHDA and CDR2 SQIVND (reference sequence). V gave up 10 bases and J gave up 4 bases; unmatched junction bases: 16. The CDR3 has 16 residues. DNA of the CDR3: TGTGCCACCTTATCGCGGGGAGGGGGCATAAATCAGCCCCAGCATTTT. It is translated as CATLSRGGGINQPQHF.

V and J are TRBV11-2 and TRBJ2-5, with 8 positions matching TRBD1. The germline V gene has CDR1 SGHAT and CDR2 FQNNGV. Losses at the gene ends were 3 bases for V and 4 bases for J; bases not matched to a gene: 7. The CDR3 length is 15 residues. CDR3 loop: CASSFRQGPRETQYF. Here the CDR3 DNA reads TGTGCCAGCAGCTTTAGACAGGGGCCGAGAGAGACCCAGTACTTC.

The V gene is TRBV5-8, the J gene TRBJ2-1; no firm D call. The CDR3 has 14 residues. Germline lookup yields CDR1 SGHTS and CDR2 YDEGEE. V was shortened by 1 base and J by 2 bases, with 7 bases between the two germline ends. The CDR3 loop is CASSLNGPYNEQFF. CDR3 bases: TGTGCCAGCAGCTTGAACGGGCCCTACAATGAGCAGTTCTTC.

V gene TRBV5-1 combines with J gene TRBJ2-1; D perhaps matches TRBD2 (5 bases). The CDR3 contains 15 residues. The V end was cut by 0 bases, the J end by 12 bases, with 19 bases between. CDR1 and CDR2 from the germline V gene are SGHRS and YFSETQ. CDR3 loop: CASSLAGDSLEGQFF. DNA for the CDR3: TGCGCCAGCAGCTTGGCCGGAGACTCCCTAGAGGGGCAGTTCTTC.

The V call is TRBV24-1, the J call TRBJ1-2; 12 nucleotides match TRBD1. With 6 bases clipped from V and 6 bases from J, the junction kept 7 bases outside the gene matches. Per the germline V gene, CDR1 is KGHDR and CDR2 is SFDVKD. The CDR3 sequence is 15 residues long. The CDR3 bases are TGTGCCACCAGTCCATCGGGACAGGGGGCTCATGGCTACACCTTC. Translated: CATSPSGQGAHGYTF.

The chain employs TRBV7-6 and TRBJ1-4; no clear D gene. The ends were cut back, 5 bases at V and 1 base at J, with 14 bases in the middle. The CDR3 loop spans 16 amino acids. CDR1 is SGHVS, CDR2 FNYEAQ, per germline. The CDR3 loop is CASSQLLGRTNEKLFF. The DNA for the CDR3 is TGTGCCAGCAGCCAACTCCTAGGGAGAACTAATGAAAAACTGTTTTTT.

The chain recombines TRBV28 with TRBJ2-5; D may be TRBD1 or TRBD2 (6 bases each). The CDR3 totals 15 residues. Germline CDR1 is MDHEN and CDR2 is SYDVKM. The V and J ends lost 2 bases and 9 bases respectively, with 19 bases between them. The DNA for the CDR3 is TGTGCCAGCAGTTTAAGCGATAGCGGCTCAGGGGCCCAGTACTTC. Its translation is CASSLSDSGSGAQYF.

This chain links TRBV5-1 with TRBJ2-7, with D possibly matching TRBD1 (6 bases). Germline CDR1 SGHRS, CDR2 YFSETQ. V was cut by 1 base and J by 4 bases, with 12 bases left in between. This CDR3 spans 14 amino acids. Here the CDR3 reads CASSLRDTMYEQYF. CDR3 DNA: TGCGCCAGCAGCTTGCGGGACACTATGTACGAGCAGTACTTC.

The rearrangement links TRBV12-5 to TRBJ2-7; no firm D call. CDR1 is LGHNT, CDR2 FRNRAP, per germline. Trimming took 2 bases from V and 7 from J, leaving 12 bases between them. This CDR3 spans 13 amino acids. The CDR3 here is CASGLYPSWEQYF. DNA for the CDR3: TGTGCTAGTGGTTTGTATCCTTCTTGGGAGCAGTACTTC.

The rearrangement joins TRBV10-3 to TRBJ2-1; TRBD1 aligns across 7 bases. The CDR3 runs 12 residues. Losses at the gene ends were 8 bases for V and 4 bases for J; bases not matched to a gene: 2. Germline CDR1 reads ENHRY; CDR2 reads SYGVKD. For the CDR3, the DNA is TGTGCCATCGGGGACAGTTACAATGAGCAGTTCTTC. Protein sequence: CAIGDSYNEQFF.

The genes are TRBV6-5 and TRBJ2-1; maybe TRBD2 (5 bases). The germline V gene encodes CDR1 MNHEY and CDR2 SVGAGI. This CDR3 comprises 13 residues. V was clipped by 8 bases and J by 4 bases, with 12 bases between them. The CDR3: CASGSSIYNEQFF. The CDR3 bases are TGTGCCAGCGGGAGTAGCATATACAATGAGCAGTTCTTC.

The J gene is TRBJ2-2, the V gene TRBV4-2; 7 bases agree with TRBD1. The CDR3 totals 13 residues. The V gene end was trimmed by 4 bases and the J gene end by 5 bases; junction bases not matched to a gene: 1. CDR1 is LGHNA and CDR2 is YNFKEQ in the germline V gene. CDR3 residues: CASSRDRTGELFF. DNA for the CDR3: TGTGCCAGCAGCCGGGACAGAACCGGGGAGCTGTTTTTT.

There are a few counts of this clone. The chain couples TRBV18 to TRBJ2-7, with 9 bases lining up with TRBD2. The CDR3 runs to 15 residues. The V segment lost 3 bases and the J segment 3 bases; nucleotides outside the gene matches: 6. Germline-derived CDR1 and CDR2 are KGHSH and LQKENI. CDR3 region: CASSPTSGVRYEQYF. CDR3 DNA sequence: TGTGCCAGCTCACCGACTAGCGGAGTCCGCTACGAGCAGTACTTC.

This clone was picked up a small number of times. The chain carries TRBV24-1 and TRBJ1-1; D is ambiguous. Deletions cut 4 bases from V and 4 bases from J, with 9 bases between. This CDR3 has 13 residues. The germline V gene encodes CDR1 KGHDR and CDR2 SFDVKD. The DNA of the CDR3 is TGTGCCACCAGTGACCGGCTGGGCACTGAAGCTTTCTTT. Translation gives CATSDRLGTEAFF.